One sample yielded the 12 T cell receptor beta chains listed below, sequenced in a study of cytomegalovirus exposure and HLA in healthy donors. With 60 Vbeta and 13 Jbeta primers, the PCR was carried out. The repertoire was sequenced with immunoSEQ multiplex PCR; TCRdb's copy has only in-frame clones and lacks some. The data hold 170,000 or so clones, with approximately 84% observed a single time. Input material: PBMCs. The receptors shown here come from a boy aged 2 to 10 in good health and CMV-seronegative.

The chain couples TRBV11-1 to TRBJ1-1; TRBD1 matches 8 bases. V was pared by 7 bases and J by 4 bases, with 5 bases of the junction left unmatched. The CDR3 runs to 13 residues. Per germline, CDR1 SGHAT and CDR2 FQDESV (reference sequence). The CDR3 region has the DNA TGTGCCAGCACCGGACAGGGTCTCACTGAAGCTTTCTTT. Protein: CASTGQGLTEAFF.

Points on this clone: This sample includes further DNA sequences coding for the same CDR3. J is TRBJ2-1 and V is TRBV5-1; TRBD1 matches at 9 bases. The junction had 0 bases not matched to a gene; V was cut back by 0 bases and J by 2 bases. Germline loops: CDR1 SGHRS, CDR2 YFSETQ. This CDR3 has 15 amino acids. The CDR3 spells CASSLGQGAYNEQFF. In DNA form, the CDR3 reads TGCGCCAGCAGCTTGGGACAGGGGGCCTACAATGAGCAGTTCTTC.

This chain joins TRBV7-6 and TRBJ1-1; D not certain. CDR3 length: 13 residues. Deletions cut 8 bases from V and 3 bases from J, with 13 bases between. Germline values: CDR1 SGHVS, CDR2 FNYEAQ. The CDR3 protein is CASSSDRDTEAFF. The DNA of the CDR3 is TGTGCCAGCTCCTCTGACCGGGACACTGAAGCTTTCTTT.

The chain couples TRBV27 to TRBJ2-1; TRBD2 might be the D (6 bases). The CDR3 is made up of 16 amino acids. The V gene lost 0 bases and the J gene lost 9 bases, with 18 bases spanning the gap. Germline V lookup: CDR1 MNHEY, CDR2 SMNVEV (reference sequence). CDR3 in amino acids: CASSLSLVGVGGEQFF. CDR3 DNA: TGTGCCAGCAGTTTATCATTGGTGGGGGTCGGGGGTGAGCAGTTCTTC.

The CDR3 here is CASSLDSGNTIYF. In DNA, the CDR3 is TGTGCCAGCAGCCTTGACAGTGGAAACACCATATATTTT. This chain uses TRBV13 with TRBJ1-3; a possible D gene is TRBD1 (5 bases). Trimming shortened V by 5 bases and J by 3 bases, and 8 bases separated the two germline ends. CDR1 PRHDT and CDR2 FYEKMQ come from the germline V gene (reference sequence). The CDR3 has 13 amino acids.

This clone was recorded once. This chain joins TRBV25-1 and TRBJ1-2; the D gene is possibly TRBD1 (6 bases). CDR1 is MGHDK and CDR2 is SYGVNS in the germline V gene. The CDR3 covers 15 residues. With 6 bases removed from V and 4 bases from J, the gap between germline ends came to 18 bases. The CDR3 reads CASSDEGHFPYGYTF. CDR3 DNA sequence: TGTGCCAGCAGCGATGAGGGACACTTCCCCTATGGCTACACCTTC.

The chain carries TRBV5-8 and TRBJ1-2; 7 bases are a match to TRBD1. The CDR3 spans 14 residues. The germline CDR1 and CDR2 sequences are SGHTS and YDEGEE. Trimming cost V 1 base and J 4 bases; bases outside gene matches: 4. This chain's CDR3 is CASSLIRDSYGYTF. CDR3 in DNA: TGTGCCAGCAGCTTGATACGGGACAGCTATGGCTACACCTTC.

In its sample, this clone was seen once. The chain uses TRBV19 and TRBJ1-1, with no clear D. The CDR3 runs 13 residues. Germline values: CDR1 LNHDA, CDR2 SQIVND (reference sequence). The V end lost 6 bases, the J end lost 7 bases, and 15 bases lay between the germline ends. The chain's CDR3 is CASSPPVGSEAFF. The CDR3 DNA is TGTGCCAGTAGCCCCCCTGTTGGGAGTGAAGCTTTCTTT.

The genes are TRBV5-6 and TRBJ1-1, with TRBD1 matching over 10 bases. V gave up 4 bases and J gave up 5 bases; unmatched junction bases: 8. The CDR3 has 15 residues. The V gene's germline CDR1 is SGHDT and CDR2 YYEEEE. CDR3 residues: CASSLLTGGTTEAFF. In nucleotides, the CDR3 is TGTGCCAGCAGCCTCCTGACAGGGGGCACGACTGAAGCTTTCTTT.

The chain uses TRBV7-9 and TRBJ2-3; 11 positions match TRBD2. CDR1 and CDR2 from the germline V gene are SEHNR and FQNEAQ (reference sequence). The CDR3 contains 16 residues. V lost 5 bases and J lost 0; bases outside the gene matches: 4. CDR3 coding DNA: TGTGCCAGCAGCAGGAGGACTAGCGGGAGCACAGATACGCAGTATTTT. Encoded protein: CASSRRTSGSTDTQYF.

This clone was seen a few times. This chain links TRBV5-1 with TRBJ2-5; D remains ambiguous. Germline assignment: CDR1 SGHRS and CDR2 YFSETQ. With 0 bases removed from V and 3 bases from J, the gap between germline ends came to 6 bases. The CDR3 is made up of 13 amino acids. Here the CDR3 DNA reads TGCGCCAGCAGCTTGGCCGCGGAAGAGACCCAGTACTTC. It yields the protein CASSLAAEETQYF. The variable domain in full, completed from reference TRBV5-1 and TRBJ2-5, reads KAGVTQTPRYLIKTRGQQVTLSCSPISGHRSVSWYQQTPGQGLQFLFEYFSETQRNKGNFPGRFSGRQFSNSRSEMNVSTLELGDSALYLCASSLAAEETQYFGPGTRLLVL.

The rearrangement links TRBV6-5 to TRBJ2-5, with 14 positions matching TRBD2. Matching the DNA end better, TRBJ2-7 makes the J call doubtful. This CDR3 is built from 15 residues. CDR1 is MNHEY, CDR2 SVGAGI, per germline. As DNA, the CDR3 is TGTGCCAGCAGTCTGACTAGCGGGAGGGTCTACGAGCAGTACTTC. Its protein product is CASSLTSGRVYEQYF.